This T cell receptor beta chain derives from a study of tumor and adjacent non-tumor tissue in lung cancer. Study context: Patients comprised 12 adenocarcinoma, a couple of squamous cell carcinoma and 1 small cell lung cancer. The study, taken as a whole, reports: Compared with tumor, normal lung showed significantly lower TCR diversity.

Germline CDR1 reads MNHNS; CDR2 reads SASEGT. The CDR3 loop spans 13 amino acids. A modified ARM-PCR protocol with three rounds of nested PCR amplified TCRbeta. MiXCR, applied by TCRdb to the multiplex PCR reads, yields one record per CDR3 protein. Counted here are about 68,000 distinct CDR3 sequences, about three fifths occurring once; the ten biggest clones make up over 20%. As for this clonotype: Its antigen is still unknown. This may stem from a read error, because a much larger clone lies one nucleotide away.

No cell sorting was done before RNA was extracted from the tissue. This TCR was recovered from a man aged 50 to 60 with non-small cell lung cancer. The chain employs TRBV6-1 and TRBJ2-7; D is unclear. Sequenced material: lung tumor tissue. The CDR3 spells CASSGQANLELYF. The CDR3 DNA is TGTGCCAGCAGTGGTCAGGCGAACCTCGAGCTGTACTTC.